This T cell receptor (beta chain) came from a study of cytomegalovirus exposure and HLA in healthy donors. Whole-study results and caveats: Cytomegalovirus-associated status was assigned to about 170 TCR beta chains.

Here immunoSEQ multiplex PCR was the method, and the copy in TCRdb shows in-frame clones only, minus some. The sample contains 130,000 to 150,000 clones, 89% of which appear only once. Of note for this clone: Its antigen is currently unknown.

After removal of 5 bases from V and 5 bases from J, the junction contained 5 bases not matched to a gene. The CDR3 has 14 residues. Germline CDR1 LGHNA, CDR2 YNFKEQ. J is TRBJ1-2 and V is TRBV4-2; 10 bases line up with TRBD1. The receptor's source is a woman aged 18-29 years in good health and CMV-seropositive. Input material: PBMCs. The CDR3 sequence: CASSYPGQGYGYTF. The CDR3 nucleotides read TGTGCCAGCAGCTACCCGGGACAGGGGTATGGCTACACCTTC.